This section outlines one T cell receptor (beta chain) sequence together with its context. The CDR3 covers 16 residues. Germline assignment: CDR1 SGHDT and CDR2 YYEEEE. Trimming shortened V by 0 bases and J by 0 bases, and 10 bases separated the two germline ends. A multiplex PCR was run with 60 Vbeta primers and 13 Jbeta primers. Clones were sequenced by immunoSEQ multiplex PCR, and TCRdb holds only the in-frame ones, with some missing. The table includes approximately 130,000 clones, approximately 77% detected once. This sample was included in a study of cytomegalovirus exposure and HLA in healthy donors.

Sequenced input: PBMCs. The sequence was collected from a woman aged 40 to 49 in good health and CMV-seronegative. The rearrangement uses TRBV5-6 and TRBJ1-5; unclear D gene. The CDR3 region has the DNA TGTGCCAGCAGCTTGGGTGCAGGAAATAGCAATCAGCCCCAGCATTTT. It is translated as CASSLGAGNSNQPQHF.